A single sample is the source of the 27 T cell receptor beta chains below, sequenced in a study of cytomegalovirus exposure and HLA in healthy donors. Primers for the PCR totalled 60 Vbeta and 13 Jbeta. The table came from immunoSEQ multiplex PCR; TCRdb's copy has only in-frame clones and leaves some out. This sample has 55,000 to 65,000 clones, with 77% found just once. Sequenced input: PBMCs. The receptors derive from a middle-aged woman in good health and CMV-seropositive.

V usage is TRBV4-2 and J usage is TRBJ2-5, with 7 positions matching TRBD2. The CDR3 loop spans 14 amino acids. Trimming took 6 bases from V and 5 from J; bases not matched to a gene: 9. The germline CDR1 and CDR2 sequences are LGHNA and YNFKEQ. In DNA form, the CDR3 reads TGTGCCAGCAGTAGAGGGAGGGGTGAGGAGACCCAGTACTTC. Translation gives CASSRGRGEETQYF.

In the case of this clone: The germline gene is not matched at one end of the junction; a read error may be the cause. The chain links TRBV7-9 to TRBJ2-7, with D unresolved. The CDR3 extends over 17 amino acids. Germline V gene data show CDR1 as SEHNR and CDR2 as FQNEAQ (reference sequence). Here the CDR3 DNA reads TGTTCCAGCAGCTTAAAAGGAGAATCTTGGTCGGGCTACGAGCAGTACTTC. Its protein is CSSSLKGESWSGYEQYF.

This chain uses TRBV28 with TRBJ1-2; a weak D match, TRBD1 (6 bases). CDR1 and CDR2 (germline): MDHEN, SYDVKM. CDR3 length: 15 residues. V lost 6 bases to trimming and J lost 0 bases, with 14 bases between them. In DNA form, the CDR3 reads TGTGCCAGCAGCCTGACAGGACCTCCTAACTATGGCTACACCTTC. Translating it yields CASSLTGPPNYGYTF.

The V and J genes are TRBV25-1 and TRBJ1-1; D unclear. CDR3 length: 13 residues. CDR1 and CDR2 (germline): MGHDK, SYGVNS. Between the trimmed V and J ends, which lost 5 bases and 5 bases, there was a span of 12 bases. CDR3 DNA: TGTGCCAGCAGTCCGGGGAAGGATACTGAAGCTTTCTTT. It codes for CASSPGKDTEAFF.

This rearrangement joins TRBV6-6 to TRBJ1-1, with D unclear. The germline V gene encodes CDR1 MNHNY and CDR2 SVGAGI (reference sequence). The CDR3 runs 13 residues. V lost 7 bases to trimming and J lost 0 bases, with 9 bases between them. Here the CDR3 reads CASKLTLNTEAFF. In DNA form, the CDR3 reads TGTGCCAGCAAGTTAACACTGAACACTGAAGCTTTCTTT.

This rearrangement joins TRBV30 to TRBJ1-1; D possibly corresponds to TRBD1 (5 bases). V was shortened by 0 bases and J by 6 bases, with 17 bases between the two germline ends. Germline V gene lookup returns CDR1 GTSNPN and CDR2 SVGIG (reference sequence). The CDR3 is 15 residues long. In DNA, the CDR3 is TGTGCCTGGAGTGTATTGGCAGGGAAGTCTGCTGAAGCTTTCTTT. The encoded protein is CAWSVLAGKSAEAFF. Variable domain in full (rest from reference TRBV30 and TRBJ1-1): SQTIHQWPATLVQPVGSPLSLECTVEGTSNPNLYWYRQAAGRGLQLLFYSVGIGQISSEVPQNLSASRPQDRQFILSSKKLLLSDSGFYLCAWSVLAGKSAEAFFGQGTRLTVV.

The DNA for the CDR3 is TGCAGCGTCCTACAGGGAATCGGCGGGGAGCTGTTTTTT. Protein: CSVLQGIGGELFF. The chain joins TRBV29-1 to TRBJ2-2, with a possible D match to TRBD1 (6 bases). V was trimmed by 6 bases and J by 7 bases, leaving 15 bases between them. CDR3 length equals 13 residues. Looked up from germline, CDR1 is SQVTM and CDR2 is ANQGSEA.

The rearrangement links TRBV6-6 to TRBJ2-1; D is perhaps TRBD2 (6 bases). Germline CDR1 MNHNY, CDR2 SVGAGI (reference sequence). Trimming removed 2 bases at V and 4 bases at J, with 12 bases between. The CDR3 consists of 15 residues. In nucleotides, the CDR3 is TGTGCCAGCAGTTACGACGGGGGACCTTACAATGAGCAGTTCTTC. Encoded protein: CASSYDGGPYNEQFF.

The genes are TRBV19 and TRBJ1-5, with unresolved D. V lost 3 bases to trimming and J lost 5 bases, with 5 bases between them. CDR1 and CDR2 (germline): LNHDA, SQIVND (reference sequence). The CDR3 extends over 12 amino acids. CDR3 nucleotides: TGTGCCAGTAGTATGCGGGATCAGCCCCAGCATTTT. It encodes CASSMRDQPQHF.

The chain couples TRBV18 to TRBJ2-4; 7 nucleotides align to TRBD1. The CDR3 is 17 amino acids. Germline V gene data show CDR1 as KGHSH and CDR2 as LQKENI. V gave up 3 bases and J gave up 0 bases; unmatched junction bases: 8. The CDR3 here is CASSPGTVQLAKNIQYF. The CDR3 DNA follows: TGTGCCAGCTCACCGGGGACAGTTCAACTAGCCAAAAACATTCAGTACTTC.

The gene calls are TRBV10-3 and TRBJ1-1; no firm D call. The CDR3 runs 13 residues. The V gene's germline CDR1 is ENHRY and CDR2 SYGVKD. V lost 7 bases and J 3 bases, leaving 12 bases between the germline ends. CDR3 region: CAINDRVYTEAFF. The CDR3 bases are TGTGCCATCAATGACCGGGTCTACACTGAAGCTTTCTTT.

On this clone itself: The germline gene is not matched at one end of the junction; a read error may be the cause. CDR3 residues: CSSSVTAAGGAKNIQYF. The CDR3 DNA reads TGTTCCAGCAGCGTCACCGCAGCGGGGGGAGCCAAAAACATTCAGTACTTC. The chain links TRBV7-9 to TRBJ2-4; TRBD2 matches at 9 bases. Germline lookup yields CDR1 SEHNR and CDR2 FQNEAQ (reference sequence). The CDR3 totals 17 residues.

The chain has TRBV6-5 and TRBJ2-7; no clear D gene. The germline V and J ends were trimmed by 6 bases and 0 bases, with 15 bases remaining between them. This CDR3 has 15 residues. Germline V CDR1 and CDR2: MNHEY, SVGAGI. This chain's CDR3 is CASRLILKSSYEQYF. The CDR3 DNA sequence: TGTGCCAGCAGGCTCATACTTAAAAGCTCCTACGAGCAGTACTTC.

J is TRBJ2-6 and V is TRBV4-3; tentatively, D is TRBD1 (6 bases). Germline CDR1 LGHNA, CDR2 YSLEER. V was shortened by 0 bases and J by 1 base, with 7 bases between the two germline ends. CDR3 size: 16 residues. The CDR3: CASSQDGTSGANVLTF. The CDR3 region has the DNA TGCGCCAGCAGCCAAGATGGGACATCTGGGGCCAACGTCCTGACTTTC.

The CDR3 reads CASSLEDRGPPPYGYTF. CDR3 DNA sequence: TGCGCCAGCAGCTTGGAGGACAGGGGTCCCCCACCCTATGGCTACACCTTC. V is TRBV5-1 and J is TRBJ1-2, with 9 nucleotides matching TRBD1. Trimming removed 0 bases from V and 4 bases from J; junction bases left unmatched: 10. The CDR3 has 17 residues. Per the germline V gene, CDR1 is SGHRS and CDR2 is YFSETQ.

This clone came up a few times. The chain has TRBV5-4 and TRBJ1-2; TRBD1 agrees at 9 bases. The CDR3 is made up of 16 amino acids. J gave up 2 bases and V 0 bases, and 5 bases lay outside the gene matches. In germline, CDR1 is SGHNT, CDR2 YYREEE (reference sequence). The CDR3 nucleotides read TGTGCCAGCAGCTTGGGGACAGGGGTCCAGAACTATGGCTACACCTTC. Protein product: CASSLGTGVQNYGYTF.

The chain carries TRBV9 and TRBJ2-2; 8 bases are a match to TRBD2. Germline V CDR1 and CDR2: SGDLS, YYNGEE. V dropped 7 bases and J dropped 4; count of bases not matched to a gene: 12. This CDR3 comprises 16 residues. CDR3 sequence (DNA): TGTGCCAGCTCGGGGGGGGCGCGGTCCGGCACCGGGGAGCTGTTTTTT. Translation gives CASSGGARSGTGELFF.

The J gene is TRBJ2-7, the V gene TRBV5-1; no clear D gene. Looked up from germline, CDR1 is SGHRS and CDR2 is YFSETQ. The CDR3 runs 13 residues. The ends were cut back, 0 bases at V and 3 bases at J, with 7 bases in the middle. CDR3 residues: CASSLATYYEQYF. Written as DNA, the CDR3 is TGCGCCAGCAGCTTGGCCACCTACTACGAGCAGTACTTC. Looking up the rest from reference TRBV5-1 and TRBJ2-7 gives the full variable domain: KAGVTQTPRYLIKTRGQQVTLSCSPISGHRSVSWYQQTPGQGLQFLFEYFSETQRNKGNFPGRFSGRQFSNSRSEMNVSTLELGDSALYLCASSLATYYEQYFGPGTRLTVT.

This sequence joins TRBV7-2 and TRBJ1-5, with 11 bases matching TRBD1. This CDR3 has 14 amino acids. With V trimmed by 3 bases and J by 5 bases, 0 bases remained unmatched. Germline lookup yields CDR1 SGHTA and CDR2 FQGNSA. The CDR3 coding sequence is TGTGCCAGCAGCTTGGGACAGGGGGATCAGCCCCAGCATTTT. It encodes CASSLGQGDQPQHF.

The chain joins TRBV11-3 to TRBJ2-1, with D possibly being TRBD1 (5 bases). The germline V and J ends were trimmed by 0 bases and 5 bases, with 14 bases remaining between them. The CDR3 totals 16 residues. Germline values: CDR1 SGHNT, CDR2 YENEEA. The CDR3 loop reads CASSLDGNRKNNEQFF. Written as DNA, the CDR3 is TGTGCCAGCAGCTTAGATGGTAACAGGAAAAACAATGAGCAGTTCTTC.

This clone was recorded once. V gene TRBV7-2 combines with J gene TRBJ2-3; D is uncertain. The CDR3 spans 15 residues. V was trimmed by 5 bases and J by 2 bases, leaving 14 bases between them. CDR1 is SGHTA, CDR2 FQGNSA, per germline. This CDR3 reads CASSLRRSDTDTQYF. The CDR3 region has the DNA TGTGCCAGCAGCCTTCGACGAAGCGACACAGATACGCAGTATTTT.

This clone was recorded only once. CDR3 in DNA: TGCGCCAGCAGTGACTCACAGGGCTATGGCTACACCTTC. The encoded protein is CASSDSQGYGYTF. This chain links TRBV10-1 with TRBJ1-2; perhaps TRBD1 as D (6 bases). This CDR3 is built from 13 residues. Trimming shortened V by 3 bases and J by 4 bases, and 9 bases separated the two germline ends. The germline V gene encodes CDR1 WNHNN and CDR2 SYGVQD (reference sequence).

The rearrangement uses TRBV5-5 and TRBJ1-5; TRBD1 aligns across 8 bases. V trimming: 5 bases; J trimming: 4 bases; junction bases outside the gene matches: 8. The CDR3 is 15 residues long. Per the germline V gene, CDR1 is SGHKS and CDR2 is YYEKEE (reference sequence). This CDR3 reads CASSDGQGRNQPQHF. For the CDR3, the DNA is TGTGCCAGCAGTGATGGACAGGGAAGGAATCAGCCCCAGCATTTT.

The chain has TRBV5-6 and TRBJ1-3; a possible D gene is TRBD1 (6 bases). Trimming left V 4 bases short and J 3 bases short, with 11 bases between. The CDR3 totals 14 residues. Germline values: CDR1 SGHDT, CDR2 YYEEEE. CDR3 in DNA: TGTGCCAGCAGCCTTGGGACAAATGGAAACACCATATATTTT. It translates to CASSLGTNGNTIYF.

This clone was detected only a few times. The rearrangement links TRBV29-1 to TRBJ1-3; tentative D call: TRBD1 (6 bases). The ends were cut back, 3 bases at V and 0 bases at J, with 15 bases in the middle. The CDR3 covers 16 residues. Germline V lookup: CDR1 SQVTM, CDR2 ANQGSEA. DNA of the CDR3: TGCAGCGTTGAGGGGCCCGGGGGGCCCTCTGGAAACACCATATATTTT. Its protein product is CSVEGPGGPSGNTIYF.

CDR3 sequence reads: CASSGQGQYYEQYF. CDR3 in DNA: TGTGCCAGCAGTGGACAGGGTCAATACTACGAGCAGTACTTC. V and J are TRBV2 and TRBJ2-7, with 7 bases fitting TRBD1. Germline trimming cut 4 bases from V and 3 bases from J; bases unmatched to any gene: 6. The CDR3 totals 14 residues. The germline V gene encodes CDR1 SNHLY and CDR2 FYNNEI.

The J gene is TRBJ1-1, the V gene TRBV5-8; possibly TRBD1 for D (6 bases). In germline, CDR1 is SGHTS, CDR2 YDEGEE. CDR3 length: 15 residues. Trimming stripped 0 bases from V and 4 bases from J, with 13 bases between. Here the CDR3 DNA reads TGTGCCAGCAGCTTGGCCGGTCGAGGGGGCACTGAAGCTTTCTTT. Translation gives CASSLAGRGGTEAFF.